This is a list of T cell receptor beta chains from one sample in a study of blood T cell repertoires in COVID-19. The table came from immunoSEQ multiplex PCR; TCRdb's copy has only in-frame clones and leaves some out. The data contain approximately 50,000 clones, 85% of them seen just once; the ten biggest clones take up around 6%. The sequenced sample was peripheral blood. Source of these receptors: a man in his fifties or sixties with acute or convalescent COVID-19. The CDR3 runs from the conserved cysteine through the conserved F or W.

TRBV29-1	TRBJ1-1	CSVERGGDTEAFF
TRBV19	TRBJ2-2	CASSIGNTGELFF
TRBV11-3	TRBJ2-1	CASSLDSQGYNEQFF
TRBV27	TRBJ2-5	CASSFKLAGAPRGETQYF
TRBV30	TRBJ1-6	CAWSEGQPNNSPLHF
TRBV25-1	TRBJ1-4	CASRRTGQEKLFF
TRBV11-2	TRBJ1-2	CASSFRSYGYTF
TRBV14	TRBJ2-7	CASSQENVVGVGYEQYF
TRBV5-1	TRBJ1-1	CASSLGQGKNTEAFF
TRBV7-2	TRBJ2-1	CASSSPRGGLDNEQFF
TRBV6-5	TRBJ2-7	CASSYQAGGPYEQYF
TRBV12-3/TRBV12-4	TRBJ2-5	CASSFGETQYF
TRBV28	TRBJ2-7	CASSRTRESEQYF
TRBV15	TRBJ2-1	CATSRDEGGYEQFF
TRBV6-5	TRBJ2-5	CASRTAGSETQYF
TRBV18	TRBJ1-1	CASSPSKSDRPNTEAFF
TRBV29-1	TRBJ2-1	CSVEGLVPYNEQFF
TRBV24-1	TRBJ2-3	CATSLAGANTDTQYF
TRBV28	TRBJ2-3	CATADPGLGSDTQYF
TRBV11-2	TRBJ2-7	CASSLERGSYEQYF
TRBV28	TRBJ1-2	CASSLTGDRYGYTF
TRBV18	TRBJ2-3	CASSPRQGDTQYF
TRBV28	TRBJ1-1	CASTGTHTEAFF
TRBV6-5	TRBJ2-3	CASSWGFGGTDTQYF
TRBV18	TRBJ1-1	CASSPQQGNTEAFF
TRBV2	TRBJ2-2	CASSVLGAAAVRTGELFF
TRBV28	TRBJ2-2	CASSLRGTGELFF
TRBV6-5	TRBJ2-1	CASTSYNEQFF
TRBV3-1/TRBV3-2	TRBJ1-5	CASSPNTGDLSNQPQHF
TRBV23-1	TRBJ1-3	CASSQNRQYSGNTIYF
TRBV28	TRBJ1-5	CASSLGTGVLYSNQPQHF
TRBV15	TRBJ1-5	CATSRDSQPQHF
TRBV7-2	TRBJ2-2	CASTPGVAGVSGELFF
TRBV18	TRBJ2-7	CASSQPGTGYEQYF
TRBV9	TRBJ2-1	CASSSQGGSGEQFF
TRBV15	TRBJ2-3	CATSRGLAGPTDTQYF
TRBV11-3	TRBJ2-3	CASSFQGGTDTQYF
TRBV2	TRBJ2-7	CASRDPDSYEQYF
TRBV5-1	TRBJ2-3	CASSLGPSGRSRSTDTQYF
TRBV6-2/TRBV6-3	TRBJ2-1	CASSGGDRGRVNEQFF
TRBV19	TRBJ1-5	CASSIAAGGSNQPQHF
TRBV5-1	TRBJ1-4	CASSLERGDEKLFF
TRBV10-1	TRBJ2-2	CASSDQGLAGVVGELFF
TRBV5-1	TRBJ1-3	CASSLNLNSGNTIYF